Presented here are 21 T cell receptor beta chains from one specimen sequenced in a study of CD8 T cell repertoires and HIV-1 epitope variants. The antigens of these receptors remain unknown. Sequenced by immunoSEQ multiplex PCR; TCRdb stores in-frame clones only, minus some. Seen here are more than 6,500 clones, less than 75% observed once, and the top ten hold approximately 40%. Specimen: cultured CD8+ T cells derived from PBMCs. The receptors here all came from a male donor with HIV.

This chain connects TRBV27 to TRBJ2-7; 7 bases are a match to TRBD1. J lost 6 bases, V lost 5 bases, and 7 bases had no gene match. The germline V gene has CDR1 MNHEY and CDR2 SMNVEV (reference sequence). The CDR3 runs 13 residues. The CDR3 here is CASSGSTGIEQYF. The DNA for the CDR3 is TGTGCCAGCAGTGGATCGACAGGGATCGAGCAGTACTTC.

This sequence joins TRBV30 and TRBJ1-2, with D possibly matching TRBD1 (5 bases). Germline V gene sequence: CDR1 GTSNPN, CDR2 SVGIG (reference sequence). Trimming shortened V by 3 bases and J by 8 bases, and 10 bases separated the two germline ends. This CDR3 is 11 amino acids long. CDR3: CAWRRGSGYTF. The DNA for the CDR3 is TGTGCCTGGAGGAGGGGAAGCGGCTACACCTTC.

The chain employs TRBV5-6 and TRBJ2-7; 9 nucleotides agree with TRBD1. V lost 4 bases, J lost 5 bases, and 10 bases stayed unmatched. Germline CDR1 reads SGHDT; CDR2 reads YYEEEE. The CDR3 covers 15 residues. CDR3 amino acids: CASSVVRDRVNEQYF. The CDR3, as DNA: TGTGCCAGCAGCGTCGTCCGGGACAGGGTCAACGAGCAGTACTTC.

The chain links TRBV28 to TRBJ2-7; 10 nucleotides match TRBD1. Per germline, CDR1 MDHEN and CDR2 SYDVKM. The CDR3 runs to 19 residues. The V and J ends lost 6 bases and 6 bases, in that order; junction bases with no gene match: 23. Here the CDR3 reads CASSYLIFRQGARVGEQYF. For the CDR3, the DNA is TGTGCCAGCAGCTATCTCATCTTCAGACAGGGGGCTCGTGTAGGCGAGCAGTACTTC.

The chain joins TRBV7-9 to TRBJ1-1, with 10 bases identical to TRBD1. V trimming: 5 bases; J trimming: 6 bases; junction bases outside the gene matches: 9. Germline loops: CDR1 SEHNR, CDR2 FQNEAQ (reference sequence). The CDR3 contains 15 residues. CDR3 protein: CASSPPGQGWSEAFF. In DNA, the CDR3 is TGTGCCAGCAGCCCCCCGGGACAGGGGTGGTCTGAAGCTTTCTTT.

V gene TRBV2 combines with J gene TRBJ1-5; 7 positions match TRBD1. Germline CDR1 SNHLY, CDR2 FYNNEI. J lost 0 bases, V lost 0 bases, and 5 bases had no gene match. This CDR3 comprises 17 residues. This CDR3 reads CASSEAGGLYSNQPQHF. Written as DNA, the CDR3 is TGTGCCAGCAGTGAAGCAGGGGGCCTTTATAGCAATCAGCCCCAGCATTTT.

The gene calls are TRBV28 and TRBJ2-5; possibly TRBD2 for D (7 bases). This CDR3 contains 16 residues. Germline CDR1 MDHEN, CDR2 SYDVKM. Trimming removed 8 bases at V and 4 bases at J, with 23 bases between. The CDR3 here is CASSLPEGGAGETQYF. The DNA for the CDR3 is TGTGCCAGCTCCCTTCCGGAGGGGGGGGCTGGAGAGACCCAGTACTTC.

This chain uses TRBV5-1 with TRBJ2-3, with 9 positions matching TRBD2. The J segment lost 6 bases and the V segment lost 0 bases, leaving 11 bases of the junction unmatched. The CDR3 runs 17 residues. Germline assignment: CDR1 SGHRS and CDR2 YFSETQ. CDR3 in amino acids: CASSLASGDLRTDTQYF. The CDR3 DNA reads TGCGCCAGCAGCTTGGCTAGCGGGGATCTACGGACGGATACGCAGTATTTT.

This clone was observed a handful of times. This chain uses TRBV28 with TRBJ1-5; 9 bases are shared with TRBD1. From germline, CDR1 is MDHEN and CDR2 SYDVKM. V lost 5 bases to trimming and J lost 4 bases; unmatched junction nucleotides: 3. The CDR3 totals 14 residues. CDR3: CASSEGTGNQPQHF. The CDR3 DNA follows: TGTGCCAGCAGTGAGGGGACAGGGAATCAGCCCCAGCATTTT.

The CDR3 DNA is TGTGCCTGGGGGATGCAAGCAACTAATGAAAAACTGTTTTTT. The encoded protein is CAWGMQATNEKLFF. This sequence joins TRBV30 and TRBJ1-4; D is undetermined. Germline loops: CDR1 GTSNPN, CDR2 SVGIG (reference sequence). This CDR3 has 14 residues. Trimming shortened V by 5 bases and J by 0 bases, and 10 bases separated the two germline ends.

This CDR3 is CASSEPVGGTINEKLFF. The CDR3 region has the DNA TGTGCCAGCAGTGAACCCGTCGGTGGGACCATTAATGAAAAACTGTTTTTT. The chain couples TRBV25-1 to TRBJ1-4; D may be TRBD1 (5 bases). With 2 bases removed from V and 4 bases from J, the gap between germline ends came to 17 bases. The germline gives CDR1 MGHDK, CDR2 SYGVNS. The CDR3 runs to 17 residues.

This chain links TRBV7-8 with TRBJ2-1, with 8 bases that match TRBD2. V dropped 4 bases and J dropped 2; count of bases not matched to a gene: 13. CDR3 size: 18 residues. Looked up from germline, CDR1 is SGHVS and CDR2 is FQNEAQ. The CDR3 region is CASSSEPGLVGAYNEQFF. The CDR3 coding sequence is TGTGCCAGCAGCTCGGAACCGGGACTAGTGGGGGCCTACAATGAGCAGTTCTTC.

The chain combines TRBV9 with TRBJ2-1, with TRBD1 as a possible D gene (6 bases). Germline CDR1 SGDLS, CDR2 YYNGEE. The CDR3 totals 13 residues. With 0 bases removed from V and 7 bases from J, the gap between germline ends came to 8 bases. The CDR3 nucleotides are TGTGCCAGCAGCGTAGGGACAGATAATGAGCAGTTCTTC. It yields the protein CASSVGTDNEQFF.

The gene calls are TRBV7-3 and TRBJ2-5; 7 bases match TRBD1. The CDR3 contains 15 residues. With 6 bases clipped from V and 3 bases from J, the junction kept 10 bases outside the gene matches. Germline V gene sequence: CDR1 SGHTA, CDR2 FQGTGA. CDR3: CASSPTGVGKETQYF. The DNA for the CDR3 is TGTGCCAGCAGTCCTACAGGGGTCGGGAAAGAGACCCAGTACTTC.

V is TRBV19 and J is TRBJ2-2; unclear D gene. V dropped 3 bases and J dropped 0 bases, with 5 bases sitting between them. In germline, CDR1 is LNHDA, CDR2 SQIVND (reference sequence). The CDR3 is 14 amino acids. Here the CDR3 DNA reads TGTGCCAGTAGTATGTATACGAACACCGGGGAGCTGTTTTTT. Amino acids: CASSMYTNTGELFF.

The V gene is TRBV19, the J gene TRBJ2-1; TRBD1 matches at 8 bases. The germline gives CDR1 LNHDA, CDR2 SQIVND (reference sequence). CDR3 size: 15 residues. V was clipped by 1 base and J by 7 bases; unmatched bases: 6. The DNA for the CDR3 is TGTGCCAGTAGTATAGTAGGACAGGGAAATAATGAGCAGTTCTTC. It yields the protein CASSIVGQGNNEQFF.

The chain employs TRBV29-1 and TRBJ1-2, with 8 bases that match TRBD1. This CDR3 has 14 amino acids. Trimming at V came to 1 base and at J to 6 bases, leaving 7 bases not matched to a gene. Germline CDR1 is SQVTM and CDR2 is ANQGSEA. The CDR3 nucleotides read TGCAGCGTTGAAGGTTTGACAGGGGTGAATGGCTACACCTTC. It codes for CSVEGLTGVNGYTF.

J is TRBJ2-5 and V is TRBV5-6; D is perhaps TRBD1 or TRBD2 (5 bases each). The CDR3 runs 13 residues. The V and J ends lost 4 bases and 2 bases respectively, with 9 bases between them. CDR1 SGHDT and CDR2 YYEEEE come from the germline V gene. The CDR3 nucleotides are TGTGCCAGCAGCCTCGGGGCGCAAGAGACCCAGTACTTC. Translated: CASSLGAQETQYF.

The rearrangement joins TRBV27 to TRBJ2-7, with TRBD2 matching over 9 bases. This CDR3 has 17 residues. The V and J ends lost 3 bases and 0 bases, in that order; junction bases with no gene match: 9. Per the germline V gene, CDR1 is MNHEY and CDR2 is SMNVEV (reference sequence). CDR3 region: CASSFQTSGLSSYEQYF. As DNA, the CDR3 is TGTGCCAGCAGTTTCCAGACTAGCGGCCTGAGCTCCTACGAGCAGTACTTC.

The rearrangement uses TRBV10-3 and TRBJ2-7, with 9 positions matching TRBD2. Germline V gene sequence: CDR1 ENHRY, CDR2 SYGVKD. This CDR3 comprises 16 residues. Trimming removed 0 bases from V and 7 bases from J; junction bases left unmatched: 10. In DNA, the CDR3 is TGTGCCATCAGTGAGTCTTTTGAAGCGGGGGGTAGTGAGCAGTACTTC. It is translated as CAISESFEAGGSEQYF.

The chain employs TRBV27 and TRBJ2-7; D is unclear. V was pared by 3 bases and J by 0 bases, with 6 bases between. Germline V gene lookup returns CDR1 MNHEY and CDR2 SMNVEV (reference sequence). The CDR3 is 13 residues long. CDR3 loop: CASSFAGSYEQYF. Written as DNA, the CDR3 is TGTGCCAGCAGTTTTGCCGGCTCCTACGAGCAGTACTTC.